The present TCR beta chain was sequenced within a study of blood T cell repertoires in COVID-19 (dated by TCRdb to about 2020). With regard to the full study: The collaborator samples originated in the United States, Italy and Spain and spanned the acute and convalescent phases of COVID-19. The prospective study material was composed of cDNA or gDNA derived from T cells, B-cell-depleted T cells, or PBMCs. The dataset comprised deeply sampled blood TCRbeta repertoires from subjects exposed to, actively infected with, or recovered from COVID-19. The repertoires were made available in a free public database intended to serve as a resource for research on the immune response to SARS-CoV-2. Samples came from the ongoing ImmuneRACE study (first 160 participants) plus 1,254 subjects from 6 global collaborators. A de-identified subject ID, COVID-19 status, age in years and sex were almost always included in the sample metadata. Where available, HLA class I and class II types were taken from metadata supplied by the sample provider and were not determined by assay-based typing. On the study overall, not on this receptor specifically: How much clinical and demographic metadata was included differed by source and by participant, and the metadata was provided uncurated.

Each collaborating institution followed its own protocols to collect whole blood in K2EDTA tubes. For TCRbeta analysis, collaborator samples were shipped as frozen whole blood, as isolated PBMCs, or as DNA extracted from either sample type. For this clone: No cognate antigen has been identified for it. Base qualities were left out, and no much larger clone turns up one base away.

CDR1 and CDR2 were assigned from the germline V gene as SGHRS and YFSETQ. The CDR3 measures 18 amino acids from cysteine to phenylalanine. Just CDR3 DNA is preserved here, 54 bases in frame from base 1. V and J are trimmed by 4 bases and 2 bases, and the gene matches miss 7 bases of the junction. TCRbeta CDR3 regions were amplified from genomic DNA by means of the immunoSEQ Assay, a bias-controlled multiplex PCR. The authors' analysis ran thus. The number of nucleated cells in each sample was estimated from the amplification of reference gene primers within the assay. To quantify the absolute abundance of each unique TCRbeta CDR3 rearrangement, sequence reads were collapsed and filtered. Productive Simpson clonality was computed per sample as the square root of Simpson's diversity index over productive rearrangements. TCRdb stores this immuneACCESS table with in-frame sequences only. Part of the clones is absent; in the studies checked, under half of the shortfall reflects unresolved V genes, and no reason is known for the rest. Clonal size and the V and J genes are those of that table, whereas D and trimming came from the DNA. This sample lists 160,000 or so clones; about four fifths were detected once. Of the sample, about 11% falls within the top ten clones.

This clonotype was obtained from a man aged 55 to 70 with active or convalescent COVID-19. The V and J segments used are TRBV5-1 and TRBJ2-2; the central 14 bases match TRBD2. The sequencing sample was made of peripheral blood. CDR3 region: CASSRGTSGRGNTGELFF. The nucleotide sequence reads as follows: TGCGCCAGCAGCCGGGGGACTAGCGGGAGAGGAAACACCGGGGAGCTGTTTTTT.